What follows describes a single T cell receptor beta chain. This CDR3 spans 13 amino acids. Germline CDR1 is SGHRS and CDR2 is YFSETQ. The V and J ends lost 3 bases and 8 bases respectively, with 14 bases between them. The data belong to a study of control samples from healthy donors and cancer patients. The table came from immunoSEQ multiplex PCR; TCRdb's copy has only in-frame clones and leaves some out. The sample has 90,000 to 95,000 clones, roughly 80% seen once. The chain is built from TRBV5-1 and TRBJ1-2, with a weak D call TRBD1 (5 bases). Material: blood. This sequence was found in a young man in good health. The CDR3 DNA sequence: TGCGCCAGCAGCTCGGACACTCGCGGCGGCTACACCTTC. It encodes CASSSDTRGGYTF.